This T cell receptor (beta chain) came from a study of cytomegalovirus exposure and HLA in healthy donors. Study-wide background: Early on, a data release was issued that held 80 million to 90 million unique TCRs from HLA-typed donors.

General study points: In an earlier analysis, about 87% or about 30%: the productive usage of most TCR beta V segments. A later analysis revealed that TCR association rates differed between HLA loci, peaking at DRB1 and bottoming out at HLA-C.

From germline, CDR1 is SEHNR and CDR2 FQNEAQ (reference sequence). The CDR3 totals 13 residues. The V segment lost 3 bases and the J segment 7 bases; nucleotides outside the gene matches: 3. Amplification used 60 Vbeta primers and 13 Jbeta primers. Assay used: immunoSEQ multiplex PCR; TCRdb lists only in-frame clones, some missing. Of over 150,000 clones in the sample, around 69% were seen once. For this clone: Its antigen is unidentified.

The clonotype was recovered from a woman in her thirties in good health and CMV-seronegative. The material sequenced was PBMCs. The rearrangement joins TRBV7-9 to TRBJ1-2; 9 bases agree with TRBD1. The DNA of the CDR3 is TGTGCCAGCAGCTTCCGGGACAGGGCTGGCTACACCTTC. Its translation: CASSFRDRAGYTF.